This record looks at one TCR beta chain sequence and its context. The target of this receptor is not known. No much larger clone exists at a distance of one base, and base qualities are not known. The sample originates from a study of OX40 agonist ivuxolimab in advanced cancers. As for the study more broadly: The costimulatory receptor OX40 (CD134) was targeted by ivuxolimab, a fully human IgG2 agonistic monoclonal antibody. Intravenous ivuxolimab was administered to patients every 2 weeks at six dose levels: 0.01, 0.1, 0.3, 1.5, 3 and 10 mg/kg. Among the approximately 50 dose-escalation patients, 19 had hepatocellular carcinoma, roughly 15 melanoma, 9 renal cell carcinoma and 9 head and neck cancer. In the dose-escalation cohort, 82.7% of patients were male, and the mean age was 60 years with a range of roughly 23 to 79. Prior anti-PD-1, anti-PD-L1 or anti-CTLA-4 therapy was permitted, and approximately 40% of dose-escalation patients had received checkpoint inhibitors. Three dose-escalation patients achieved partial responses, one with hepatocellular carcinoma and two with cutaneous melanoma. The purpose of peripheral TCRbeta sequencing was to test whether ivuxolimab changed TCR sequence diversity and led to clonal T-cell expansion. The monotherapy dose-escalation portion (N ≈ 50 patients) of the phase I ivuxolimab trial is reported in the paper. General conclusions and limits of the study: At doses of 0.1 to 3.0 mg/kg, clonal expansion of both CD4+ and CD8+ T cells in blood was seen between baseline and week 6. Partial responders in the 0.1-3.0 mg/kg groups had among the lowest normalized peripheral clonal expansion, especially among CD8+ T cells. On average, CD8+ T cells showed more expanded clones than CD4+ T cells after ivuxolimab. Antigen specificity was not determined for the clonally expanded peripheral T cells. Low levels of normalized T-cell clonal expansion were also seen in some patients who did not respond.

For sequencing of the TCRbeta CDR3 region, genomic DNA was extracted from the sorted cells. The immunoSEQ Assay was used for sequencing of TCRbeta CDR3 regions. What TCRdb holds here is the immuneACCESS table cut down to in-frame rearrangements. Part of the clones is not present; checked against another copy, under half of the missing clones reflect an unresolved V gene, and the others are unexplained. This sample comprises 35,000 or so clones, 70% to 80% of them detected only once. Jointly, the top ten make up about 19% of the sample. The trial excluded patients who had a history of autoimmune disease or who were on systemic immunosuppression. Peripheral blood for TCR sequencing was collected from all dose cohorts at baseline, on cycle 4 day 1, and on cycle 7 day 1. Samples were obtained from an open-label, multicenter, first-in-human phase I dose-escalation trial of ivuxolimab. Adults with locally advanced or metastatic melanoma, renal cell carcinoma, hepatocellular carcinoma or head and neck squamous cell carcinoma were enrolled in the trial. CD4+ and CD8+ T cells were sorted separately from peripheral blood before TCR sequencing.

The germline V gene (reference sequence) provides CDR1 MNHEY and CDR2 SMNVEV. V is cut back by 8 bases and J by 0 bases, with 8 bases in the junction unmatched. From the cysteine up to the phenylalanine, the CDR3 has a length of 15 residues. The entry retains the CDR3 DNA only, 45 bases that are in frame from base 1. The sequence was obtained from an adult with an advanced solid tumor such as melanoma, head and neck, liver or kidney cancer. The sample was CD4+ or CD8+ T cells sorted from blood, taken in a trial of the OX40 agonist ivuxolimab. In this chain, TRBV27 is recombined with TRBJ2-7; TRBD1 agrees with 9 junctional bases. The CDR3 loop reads CASGTGTGRSYEQYF. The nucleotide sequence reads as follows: TGTGCCAGCGGAACCGGGACAGGGCGCTCCTACGAGCAGTACTTC.